Presented here are 17 T cell receptor beta chains from one specimen sequenced in a study of response to subunit inactivated influenza vaccine. TCRdb itself ran the RT-PCR reads through MiXCR, one entry per CDR3 protein. Of about 520,000 distinct CDR3 sequences listed, roughly 27% are singletons. The sample in question was CD4+ T cells sorted from PBMCs, obtained 4 to 6 days after vaccination. These receptors were taken from a man in his fifties or sixties who received an inactivated influenza vaccine.

The genes are TRBV20-1 and TRBJ1-5, with unresolved D. V lost 0 bases and J 2 bases, leaving 8 bases between the germline ends. Germline V lookup: CDR1 DFQATT, CDR2 SNEGSKA (reference sequence). The length of the CDR3 is 14 residues. The CDR3 protein is CSARDLEGNQPQHF. CDR3 bases: TGCAGTGCTAGAGATCTGGAGGGCAATCAGCCCCAGCATTTT.

This chain uses TRBV20-1 with TRBJ2-7, with 14 bases aligning to TRBD2. The CDR3 length is 13 residues. Trimming cost V 7 bases and J 6 bases; bases outside gene matches: 5. Per the germline V gene, CDR1 is DFQATT and CDR2 is SNEGSKA (reference sequence). The CDR3 DNA follows: TGCAGTGTCACGGGACTAGCGGGAGCCGAGCAGTACTTC. Protein product: CSVTGLAGAEQYF.

The J gene is TRBJ2-5, the V gene TRBV10-2, with D perhaps assigned TRBD1 or TRBD2 (6 bases each). The CDR3 runs 14 residues. V was pared by 2 bases and J by 3 bases, with 10 bases between. Germline assignment: CDR1 WSHSY and CDR2 SAAADI. CDR3 amino acids: CASSEGGQKETQYF. The DNA for the CDR3 is TGCGCCAGCAGTGAGGGGGGGCAGAAAGAGACCCAGTACTTC.

This clonotype has a count of ten or more. V gene TRBV24-1 combines with J gene TRBJ2-1; D is possibly TRBD1 (6 bases). The CDR3 length is 16 residues. CDR1 is KGHDR, CDR2 SFDVKD, per germline. V lost 2 bases and J 7 bases, leaving 17 bases between the germline ends. The CDR3 loop is CATSDSLRGPGNEQFF. In DNA, the CDR3 is TGTGCCACCAGTGATTCACTCAGGGGTCCGGGGAATGAGCAGTTCTTC.

The chain links TRBV5-1 to TRBJ2-2, with 9 bases aligning to TRBD1. The trim removed 1 base at V and 5 bases at J, leaving 6 bases unmatched. CDR3 length: 16 amino acids. Germline lookup yields CDR1 SGHRS and CDR2 YFSETQ. DNA of the CDR3: TGCGCCAGCAGCTTGTTGCTGACAGGGGGTACCGGGGAGCTGTTTTTT. Translated: CASSLLLTGGTGELFF.

This rearrangement joins TRBV4-3 to TRBJ1-4, with a possible D match to TRBD1 (5 bases). The CDR3 has 16 amino acids. The germline V gene has CDR1 LGHNA and CDR2 YSLEER. With 0 bases removed from V and 5 bases from J, the gap between germline ends came to 13 bases. The CDR3 bases are TGCGCCAGCAGCCAAGAAGTCGGGACGGGAAATGAAAAACTGTTTTTT. Amino acid sequence: CASSQEVGTGNEKLFF.

This clonotype was detected only a few times. This chain uses TRBV24-1 with TRBJ2-1, with D unresolved. V lost 1 base to trimming and J lost 4 bases, with 4 bases between them. The CDR3 consists of 13 residues. Looked up from germline, CDR1 is KGHDR and CDR2 is SFDVKD. The CDR3 reads CATSDFGYNEQFF. The DNA for the CDR3 is TGTGCCACCAGTGATTTCGGTTACAATGAGCAGTTCTTC.

This clonotype was recorded a few times. The rearrangement uses TRBV7-9 and TRBJ2-7, with D maybe TRBD1 (6 bases). CDR1 is SEHNR, CDR2 FQNEAQ, per germline (reference sequence). V shed 5 bases and J shed 6 bases, with 17 bases lying between them. The CDR3 spans 14 residues. CDR3 in amino acids: CASSLTGLRGEQYF. The CDR3 region has the DNA TGTGCCAGCAGCCTCACAGGGCTCCGGGGCGAGCAGTACTTC. Full variable domain (outside the CDR3, taken from reference TRBV7-9 and TRBJ2-7): DTGVSQNPRHKITKRGQNVTFRCDPISEHNRLYWYRQTLGQGPEFLTYFQNEAQLEKSRLLSDRFSAERPKGSFSTLEIQRTEQGDSAMYLCASSLTGLRGEQYFGPGTRLTVT.

The chain has TRBV28 and TRBJ2-5; no definite D call. CDR1 MDHEN and CDR2 SYDVKM come from the germline V gene. This CDR3 is 14 amino acids long. V was pared by 3 bases and J by 7 bases, with 15 bases between. The DNA of the CDR3 is TGTGCCAGCAGTTTTGGGAATTGGGCGTCGACCCAGTACTTC. Residues: CASSFGNWASTQYF. Full variable domain (outside the CDR3, taken from reference TRBV28 and TRBJ2-5): DVKVTQSSRYLVKRTGEKVFLECVQDMDHENMFWYRQDPGLGLRLIYFSYDVKMKEKGDIPEGYSVSREKKERFSLILESASTNQTSMYLCASSFGNWASTQYFGPGTRLLVL.

In DNA, the CDR3 is TGTGCCAGCAGGTGGACGCGAGGGGATGGCTACACCTTC. Translating gives CASRWTRGDGYTF. This sequence joins TRBV2 and TRBJ1-2; D might be TRBD1 (5 bases). The germline V gene has CDR1 SNHLY and CDR2 FYNNEI. This CDR3 contains 13 residues. The V gene lost 6 bases and the J gene lost 6 bases, with 14 bases spanning the gap.

There are many counts of this clonotype. The rearrangement links TRBV7-2 to TRBJ2-3; D uncertain. Trimming pared 5 bases from V and 2 bases from J, leaving 5 bases between. The CDR3 totals 12 residues. Per germline, CDR1 SGHTA and CDR2 FQGNSA. Here the CDR3 DNA reads TGTGCCAGCAGCCCCCACACAGATACGCAGTATTTT. It is translated as CASSPHTDTQYF.

The sample holds a few counts of this clonotype. This chain's CDR3 is CASSARGGDQPQHF. The CDR3 region has the DNA TGTGCCAGCAGCGCCCGAGGTGGAGATCAGCCCCAGCATTTT. The chain has TRBV7-2 and TRBJ1-5; D remains ambiguous. Trimming removed 5 bases from V and 5 bases from J, with 13 bases in between. CDR1 is SGHTA, CDR2 FQGNSA, per germline. This CDR3 spans 14 amino acids.

This chain connects TRBV6-1 to TRBJ1-4; D is ambiguous. The CDR3 contains 14 residues. V lost 3 bases and J 0 bases, leaving 5 bases between the germline ends. Germline V gene sequence: CDR1 MNHNS, CDR2 SASEGT. The CDR3, as DNA: TGTGCCAGCAGTGAGGGAGCAACTAATGAAAAACTGTTTTTT. It translates to CASSEGATNEKLFF.

V usage is TRBV12-3 or TRBV12-4 and J usage is TRBJ2-3; D is perhaps TRBD1 or TRBD2 (6 bases each). This CDR3 region has 18 residues. The V end was cut by 8 bases, the J end by 1 base, with 25 bases between. The CDR3 nucleotides are TGTGCCAGCTGCCTCTGGGGTGGGGGGCGGTCTGGCACAGATACGCAGTATTTT. Translated: CASCLWGGGRSGTDTQYF.

J is TRBJ2-2 and V is TRBV7-2; D may correspond to TRBD1 or TRBD2 (5 bases each). The ends were cut back, 6 bases at V and 7 bases at J, with 21 bases in the middle. Germline CDR1 reads SGHTA; CDR2 reads FQGNSA. The CDR3 has 16 amino acids. CDR3 amino acids: CASRRDRGAVGGELFF. In DNA form, the CDR3 reads TGTGCCAGCAGGCGCGACAGAGGGGCGGTTGGCGGGGAGCTGTTTTTT. Variable domain in full (rest from reference TRBV7-2 and TRBJ2-2): GAGVSQSPSNKVTEKGKDVELRCDPISGHTALYWYRQSLGQGLEFLIYFQGNSAPDKSGLPSDRFSAERTGGSVSTLTIQRTQQEDSAVYLCASRRDRGAVGGELFFGEGSRLTVL.

The chain employs TRBV11-2 and TRBJ2-5, with D perhaps matching TRBD1 (6 bases). Germline lookup yields CDR1 SGHAT and CDR2 FQNNGV. V was cut by 2 bases and J by 3 bases, with 16 bases left in between. The CDR3 is 16 residues long. CDR3 sequence: CASSLYPVTGKETQYF. The CDR3 bases are TGTGCCAGCAGCTTATATCCCGTTACAGGGAAAGAGACCCAGTACTTC.

This clonotype was counted only a few times. The chain carries TRBV12-3 or TRBV12-4 and TRBJ2-1; 8 nucleotides line up with TRBD2. The V gene end was trimmed by 6 bases and the J gene end by 7 bases; junction bases not matched to a gene: 5. The CDR3 has 13 amino acids. CDR3 sequence reads: CASRGLESNEQFF. The DNA of the CDR3 is TGTGCCAGCAGGGGACTAGAGAGTAATGAGCAGTTCTTC.